These 15 T cell receptor beta chains originate from one sample sequenced in a study of T cell repertoires in cytomegalovirus infection. Each CDR3 protein gets one entry after TCRdb re-called the reads with MiXCR. This table holds over 200,000 distinct CDR3 sequences, roughly 15% found once. The specimen was PBMCs. Every receptor here comes from a human donor in good health (CMV status not recorded). Some clones in this sample may be carry-over from other donors' samples.

A single count supports this clonotype. The V call is TRBV13, the J call TRBJ2-5; D may be TRBD2 (5 bases). Germline lookup yields CDR1 PRHDT and CDR2 FYEKMQ (reference sequence). V lost 1 base and J 3 bases, leaving 15 bases between the germline ends. There are 16 residues in the CDR3. The CDR3 DNA reads TGTGCCAGCAGCTTAGAAGGAGGTGCCTGGGAAGAGACCCAGTACTTC. Protein: CASSLEGGAWEETQYF. The whole variable domain, remainder taken from reference TRBV13 and TRBJ2-5, is AAGVIQSPRHLIKEKRETATLKCYPIPRHDTVYWYQQGPGQDPQFLISFYEKMQSDKGSIPDRFSAQQFSDYHSELNMSSLELGDSALYFCASSLEGGAWEETQYFGPGTRLLVL.

The sample holds a few counts of this clonotype. This chain connects TRBV6-5 to TRBJ1-2; weak D call: TRBD1 (5 bases). Deletions cut 8 bases from V and 6 bases from J, with 19 bases between. The CDR3 consists of 14 residues. Germline CDR1 and CDR2: MNHEY and SVGAGI. In DNA, the CDR3 is TGTGCCAGCCGAGAGGGGAGGAAGGAAAATGGCTACACCTTC. It encodes CASREGRKENGYTF.

Concerning this clonotype itself: This may be a read error, as it is one base from a much larger clone. The CDR3 here is CASSFNPSYNEPFF. DNA of the CDR3: TGTGCCAGCAGCTTTAACCCGTCCTACAATGAGCCGTTCTTC. This chain links TRBV7-2 with TRBJ2-1, with D uncertain. The CDR3 totals 14 residues. CDR1 is SGHTA and CDR2 is FQGNSA in the germline V gene.

This clonotype has a handful of counts. This chain uses TRBV2 with TRBJ2-5; D possibly uses TRBD1 or TRBD2 (5 bases each). The CDR3 totals 14 residues. Looked up from germline, CDR1 is SNHLY and CDR2 is FYNNEI. V lost 2 bases and J lost 5, with 12 bases in between. CDR3 sequence (DNA): TGTGCCAGCAGTGAAAGCGGACAAGAGGAGACCCAGTACTTC. Translating it yields CASSESGQEETQYF.

The sample holds a few counts of this clonotype. This sequence joins TRBV29-1 and TRBJ2-7, with D perhaps TRBD1 or TRBD2 (5 bases each). The CDR3 spans 11 residues. The V gene lost 3 bases and the J gene lost 4 bases, with 7 bases spanning the gap. Per germline, CDR1 SQVTM and CDR2 ANQGSEA. The CDR3 coding sequence is TGCAGCGTTGAGGGGGAGTACGAGCAGTACTTC. Its translation: CSVEGEYEQYF.

At least ten counts were recorded for this clonotype. CDR3 coding DNA: TGTGCCAGCCTCCAAGCGGGGGTTTACAATGAGCAGTTCTTC. Protein sequence: CASLQAGVYNEQFF. The V call is TRBV6-1, the J call TRBJ2-1; 8 nucleotides align to TRBD2. V lost 8 bases and J lost 4; bases outside the gene matches: 7. CDR3 size: 14 residues. In germline, CDR1 is MNHNS, CDR2 SASEGT.

This clonotype appeared a few times. The chain recombines TRBV20-1 with TRBJ1-1; D gene unclear. V lost 0 bases to trimming and J lost 5 bases, with 16 bases between them. Germline V gives CDR1 DFQATT, CDR2 SNEGSKA (reference sequence). CDR3 length equals 15 residues. CDR3 protein: CSARDQGRIGTEAFF. CDR3 coding DNA: TGCAGTGCTAGAGATCAAGGCAGGATTGGGACTGAAGCTTTCTTT.

Comment on this clonotype: At one boundary the junction diverges from the germline segment, which might be a read error. This sequence joins TRBV14 and TRBJ1-3; perhaps TRBD1 as D (5 bases). Germline V gives CDR1 SGHDN, CDR2 FVKESK. CDR3 length equals 14 residues. CDR3 sequence reads: CASSQVTGGNAIYF. As DNA, the CDR3 is TGTGCCAGCAGCCAAGTAACAGGTGGAAACGCCATATATTTT. The variable domain in full, completed from reference TRBV14 and TRBJ1-3, reads EAGVTQFPSHSVIEKGQTVTLRCDPISGHDNLYWYRRVMGKEIKFLLHFVKESKQDESGMPNNRFLAERTGGTYSTLKVQPAELEDSGVYFCASSQVTGGNAIYFGEGSWLTVV.

This clonotype was found many times. The chain carries TRBV15 and TRBJ1-6; the D is unclear. This CDR3 has 14 residues. CDR1 LNHNV and CDR2 YYDKDF come from the germline V gene (reference sequence). V was shortened by 0 bases and J by 7 bases, with 7 bases between the two germline ends. The CDR3 protein is CATSRESENSPLHF. The CDR3 nucleotides read TGTGCCACCAGCAGAGAGTCAGAGAATTCACCCCTCCACTTT.

This clonotype showed up many times. The chain has TRBV7-2 and TRBJ2-7, with no clear D. The ends were cut back, 1 base at V and 3 bases at J, with 7 bases in the middle. Per the germline V gene, CDR1 is SGHTA and CDR2 is FQGNSA. CDR3 size: 13 residues. CDR3 loop: CASSLVPDYEQYF. The CDR3 region has the DNA TGTGCCAGCAGCTTAGTCCCCGACTACGAGCAGTACTTC.

This clonotype was recorded at least ten times. The chain couples TRBV7-9 to TRBJ1-1, with D possibly matching TRBD1 (6 bases). The V and J ends lost 8 bases and 2 bases respectively, with 18 bases between them. The germline gives CDR1 SEHNR, CDR2 FQNEAQ (reference sequence). This CDR3 spans 15 amino acids. CDR3 DNA sequence: TGTGCCAGCCGGGGGGCGACGGGAATAAACACTGAAGCTTTCTTT. Protein product: CASRGATGINTEAFF.

This sequence joins TRBV4-1 and TRBJ2-2; tentatively, D is TRBD1 or TRBD2 (5 bases each). CDR1 and CDR2 from the germline V gene are MGHRA and YSYEKL. The CDR3 is made up of 14 amino acids. V lost 5 bases, J lost 1 base, and 8 bases lay in between. This CDR3 reads CASSGTQNTGELFF. The CDR3 DNA reads as TGCGCCAGCAGCGGGACCCAGAACACCGGGGAGCTGTTTTTT.

This clonotype turned up a few times. This rearrangement joins TRBV2 to TRBJ1-1; 7 bases match TRBD1. Trimming took 0 bases from V and 4 from J; bases not matched to a gene: 5. Germline CDR1 reads SNHLY; CDR2 reads FYNNEI. The CDR3 covers 15 residues. The CDR3 protein is CASSEAQGPTTEAFF. DNA for the CDR3: TGTGCCAGCAGTGAAGCACAGGGGCCGACCACTGAAGCTTTCTTT.

The chain joins TRBV19 to TRBJ2-3; 14 nucleotides agree with TRBD2. V shed 7 bases, J shed 5 bases, and the junction held 20 bases outside the gene matches. The CDR3 contains 20 residues. In germline, CDR1 is LNHDA, CDR2 SQIVND (reference sequence). The CDR3 spells CASTQGQVPTSGRAEDTQYF. CDR3 nucleotide sequence: TGTGCCAGTACCCAGGGTCAGGTCCCGACTAGCGGGAGGGCCGAAGATACGCAGTATTTT.

The chain has TRBV18 and TRBJ1-2; D ambiguous. This CDR3 is 12 amino acids long. CDR1 is KGHSH, CDR2 LQKENI, per germline. V was clipped by 3 bases and J by 7 bases, with 9 bases between them. CDR3 residues: CASSPEAIGYTF. Written as DNA, the CDR3 is TGTGCCAGCTCACCTGAGGCGATTGGCTACACCTTC.